This T cell receptor beta chain was identified during a study of vaccination and CD4 T cells after COVID-19. Looking at the study overall: Timing of post-vaccine sample collection was a median roughly 66 days after dose two, with a range of 14 to 241.

Germline CDR1 SGHAT, CDR2 FQNNGV. There are 15 residues in the CDR3. V lost 6 bases to trimming and J lost 0 bases, with 14 bases between them. Treatment of the sample: approximately 9-day PBMC culture with coronavirus spike peptide pools or control peptides (ViraFEST assay). The dates of positive PCR tests extended from March through December 2020 and came before the US Alpha, Beta and Delta variants. With the Oncomine TCR Beta short-read assay, DNA from cultured CD4+ T cells was sequenced. MiXCR was run by TCRdb on the PCR reads, yielding one entry per CDR3 protein. The sample consists of 7,700 or so distinct CDR3 sequences, under 25% of them appearing once. Study outcomes and limitations: Early post-infection timepoints were missing, and relatively few convalescent patients were studied.

About this clonotype: The antigen remains unidentified.

The sequence derives from a human donor who had recovered from COVID-19. The starting material was CD4+ T cells from blood, cultured in vitro, obtained after SARS-CoV-2 vaccination. This rearrangement joins TRBV11-2 to TRBJ2-5, with D maybe TRBD2 (5 bases). The CDR3 DNA reads TGTGCCAGCAGTGGAGCGGACTGGTACCAAGAGACCCAGTACTTC. Protein product: CASSGADWYQETQYF.